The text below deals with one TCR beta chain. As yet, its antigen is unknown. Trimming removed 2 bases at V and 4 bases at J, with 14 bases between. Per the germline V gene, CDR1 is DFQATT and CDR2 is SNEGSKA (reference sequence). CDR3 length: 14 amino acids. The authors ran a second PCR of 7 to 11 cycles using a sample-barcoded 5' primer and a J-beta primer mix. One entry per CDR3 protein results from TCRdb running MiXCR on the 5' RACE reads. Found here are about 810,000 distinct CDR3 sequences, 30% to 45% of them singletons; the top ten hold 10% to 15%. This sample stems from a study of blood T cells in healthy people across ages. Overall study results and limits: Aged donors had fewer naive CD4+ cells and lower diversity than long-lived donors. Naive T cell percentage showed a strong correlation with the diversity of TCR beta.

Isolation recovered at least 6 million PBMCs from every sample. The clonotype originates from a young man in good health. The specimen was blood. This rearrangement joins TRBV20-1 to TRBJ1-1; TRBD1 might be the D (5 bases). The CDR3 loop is CSARRRAGITEAFF. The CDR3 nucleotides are TGCAGTGCTAGACGACGGGCAGGGATCACTGAAGCTTTCTTT.